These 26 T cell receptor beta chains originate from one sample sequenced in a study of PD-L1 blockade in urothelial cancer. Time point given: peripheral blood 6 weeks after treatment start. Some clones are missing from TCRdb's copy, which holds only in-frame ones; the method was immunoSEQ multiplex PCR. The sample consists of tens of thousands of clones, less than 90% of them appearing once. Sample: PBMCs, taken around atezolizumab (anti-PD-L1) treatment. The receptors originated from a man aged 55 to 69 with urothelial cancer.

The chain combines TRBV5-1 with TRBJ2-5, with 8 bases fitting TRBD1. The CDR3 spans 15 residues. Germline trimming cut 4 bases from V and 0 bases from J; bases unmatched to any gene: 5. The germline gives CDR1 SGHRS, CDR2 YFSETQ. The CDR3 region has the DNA TGCGCCAGCAGCCCGACAGGGGCCGACCAAGAGACCCAGTACTTC. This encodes CASSPTGADQETQYF.

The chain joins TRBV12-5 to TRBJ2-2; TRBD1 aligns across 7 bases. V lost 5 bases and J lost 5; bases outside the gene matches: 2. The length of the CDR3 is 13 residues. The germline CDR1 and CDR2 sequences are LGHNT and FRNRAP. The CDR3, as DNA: TGTGCTAGTGGTCCGGACAGGACCGGGGAGCTGTTTTTT. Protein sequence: CASGPDRTGELFF.

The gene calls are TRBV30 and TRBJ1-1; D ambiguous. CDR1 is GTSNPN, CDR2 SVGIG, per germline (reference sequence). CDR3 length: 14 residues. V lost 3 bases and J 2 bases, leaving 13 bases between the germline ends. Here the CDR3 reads CAWRRGFGNTEAFF. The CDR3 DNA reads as TGTGCCTGGAGGCGAGGGTTCGGCAACACTGAAGCTTTCTTT.

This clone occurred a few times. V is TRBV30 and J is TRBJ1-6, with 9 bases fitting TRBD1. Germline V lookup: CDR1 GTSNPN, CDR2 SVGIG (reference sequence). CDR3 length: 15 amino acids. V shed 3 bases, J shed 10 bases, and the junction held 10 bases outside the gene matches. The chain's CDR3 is CAWRHRDRVGSPLHF. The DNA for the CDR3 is TGTGCCTGGAGGCACCGGGACAGGGTGGGCTCACCCCTCCACTTT.

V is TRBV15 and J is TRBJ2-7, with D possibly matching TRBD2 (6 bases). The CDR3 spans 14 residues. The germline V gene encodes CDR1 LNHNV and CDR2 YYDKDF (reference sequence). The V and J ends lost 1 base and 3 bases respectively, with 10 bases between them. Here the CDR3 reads CATSRAGTFYEQYF. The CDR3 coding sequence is TGTGCCACCAGCAGAGCCGGGACTTTCTACGAGCAGTACTTC.

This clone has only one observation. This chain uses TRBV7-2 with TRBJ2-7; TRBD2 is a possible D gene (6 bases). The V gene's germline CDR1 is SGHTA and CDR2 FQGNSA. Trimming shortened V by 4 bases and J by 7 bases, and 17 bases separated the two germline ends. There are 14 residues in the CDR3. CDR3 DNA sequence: TGTGCCAGCAGCTCACATACGGGGGTGGGGGAGCAGTACTTC. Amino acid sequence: CASSSHTGVGEQYF.

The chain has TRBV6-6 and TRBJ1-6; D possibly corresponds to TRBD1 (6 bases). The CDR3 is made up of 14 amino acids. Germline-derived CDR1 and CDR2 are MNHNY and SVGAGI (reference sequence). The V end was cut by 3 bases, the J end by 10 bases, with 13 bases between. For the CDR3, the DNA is TGTGCCAGCAGTTATCAACAGGGAAAGTCACCCCTCCACTTT. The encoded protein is CASSYQQGKSPLHF.

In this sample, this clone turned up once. Here the CDR3 DNA reads TGCGCCAGCAGCACCACCGGGTCGGTCAATGAGCAGTTCTTC. Translated, it gives CASSTTGSVNEQFF. This chain links TRBV5-1 with TRBJ2-1; D unresolved. This CDR3 has 14 amino acids. CDR1 and CDR2 from the germline V gene are SGHRS and YFSETQ. The V end was cut by 4 bases, the J end by 6 bases, with 14 bases between.

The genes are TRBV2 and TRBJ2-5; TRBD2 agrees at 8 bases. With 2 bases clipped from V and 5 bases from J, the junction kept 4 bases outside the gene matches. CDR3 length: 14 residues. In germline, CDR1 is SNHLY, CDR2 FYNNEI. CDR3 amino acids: CASSESSGLETQYF. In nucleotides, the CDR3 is TGTGCCAGCAGTGAATCTAGCGGGCTCGAGACCCAGTACTTC.

CDR3 protein: CASSQVGLRADTQYF. The CDR3 DNA sequence: TGCGCCAGCAGCCAAGTGGGACTTCGGGCAGATACGCAGTATTTT. The chain is built from TRBV4-1 and TRBJ2-3, with a tentative D call TRBD2 (6 bases). Per the germline V gene, CDR1 is MGHRA and CDR2 is YSYEKL. CDR3 length equals 15 residues. The V and J ends lost 1 base and 4 bases respectively, with 12 bases between them.

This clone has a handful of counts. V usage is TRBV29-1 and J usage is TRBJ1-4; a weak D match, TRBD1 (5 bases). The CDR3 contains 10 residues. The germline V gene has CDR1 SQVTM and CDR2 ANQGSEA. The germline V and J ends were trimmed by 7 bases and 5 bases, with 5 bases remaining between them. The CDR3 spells CSGGNEKLFF. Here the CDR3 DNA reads TGCAGCGGGGGCAATGAAAAACTGTTTTTT.

CDR3 sequence (DNA): TGCGCCAGCAGCTCTGGTGGGCAGGAGCAGTTCTTC. Protein sequence: CASSSGGQEQFF. This chain uses TRBV5-1 with TRBJ2-1; no reliable D call. This CDR3 spans 12 amino acids. Trimming shortened V by 3 bases and J by 10 bases, and 11 bases separated the two germline ends. CDR1 SGHRS and CDR2 YFSETQ come from the germline V gene. The full variable domain, rest sourced from reference TRBV5-1 and TRBJ2-1, is KAGVTQTPRYLIKTRGQQVTLSCSPISGHRSVSWYQQTPGQGLQFLFEYFSETQRNKGNFPGRFSGRQFSNSRSEMNVSTLELGDSALYLCASSSGGQEQFFGPGTRLTVL.

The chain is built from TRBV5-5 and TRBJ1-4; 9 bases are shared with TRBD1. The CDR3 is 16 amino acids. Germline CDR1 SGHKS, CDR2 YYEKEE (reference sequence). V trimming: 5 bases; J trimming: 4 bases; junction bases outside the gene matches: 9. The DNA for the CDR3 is TGTGCCAGCAGACCGGGACAGGGTTCGATTAATGAAAAACTGTTTTTT. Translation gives CASRPGQGSINEKLFF.

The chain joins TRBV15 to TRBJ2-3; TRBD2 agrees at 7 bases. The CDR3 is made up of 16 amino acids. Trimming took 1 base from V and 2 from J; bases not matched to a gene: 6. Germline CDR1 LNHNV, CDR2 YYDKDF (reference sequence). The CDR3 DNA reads TGTGCCACCAGCAGAGGGGAGGGGCTCGACACAGATACGCAGTATTTT. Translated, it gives CATSRGEGLDTDTQYF. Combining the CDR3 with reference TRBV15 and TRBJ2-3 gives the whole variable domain DAMVIQNPRYQVTQFGKPVTLSCSQTLNHNVMYWYQQKSSQAPKLLFHYYDKDFNNEADTPDNFQSRRPNTSFCFLDIRSPGLGDTAMYLCATSRGEGLDTDTQYFGPGTRLTVL.

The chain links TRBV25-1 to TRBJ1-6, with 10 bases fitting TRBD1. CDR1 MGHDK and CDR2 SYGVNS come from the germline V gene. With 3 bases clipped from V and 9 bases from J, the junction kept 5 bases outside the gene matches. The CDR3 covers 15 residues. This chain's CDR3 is CASSDGTGVSSPLHF. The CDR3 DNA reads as TGTGCCAGCAGTGACGGGACAGGGGTTAGTTCACCCCTCCACTTT. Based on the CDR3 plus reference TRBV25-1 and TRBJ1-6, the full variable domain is EADIYQTPRYLVIGTGKKITLECSQTMGHDKMYWYQQDPGMELHLIHYSYGVNSTEKGDLSSESTVSRIRTEHFPLTLESARPSHTSQYLCASSDGTGVSSPLHFGNGTRLTVT.

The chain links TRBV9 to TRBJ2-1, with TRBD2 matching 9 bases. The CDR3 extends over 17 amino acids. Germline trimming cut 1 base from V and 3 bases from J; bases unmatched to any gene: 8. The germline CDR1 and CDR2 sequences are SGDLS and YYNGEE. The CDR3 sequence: CASSVTRAGGYYNEQFF. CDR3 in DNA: TGTGCCAGCAGCGTAACGAGGGCGGGAGGGTACTACAATGAGCAGTTCTTC.

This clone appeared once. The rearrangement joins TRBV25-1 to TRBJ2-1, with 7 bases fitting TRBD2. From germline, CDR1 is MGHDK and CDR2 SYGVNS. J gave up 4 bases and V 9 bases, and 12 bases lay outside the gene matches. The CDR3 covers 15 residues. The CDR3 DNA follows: TGTGCCAGTCAAAATCCCGGGACTATTTACAATGAGCAGTTCTTC. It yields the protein CASQNPGTIYNEQFF.

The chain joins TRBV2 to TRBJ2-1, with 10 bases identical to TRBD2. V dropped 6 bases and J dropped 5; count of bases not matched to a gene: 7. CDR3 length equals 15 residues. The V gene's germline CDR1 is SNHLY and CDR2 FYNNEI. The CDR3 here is CASSDSGGAHNEQFF. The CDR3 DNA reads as TGTGCCAGCAGCGACAGCGGGGGGGCACACAATGAGCAGTTCTTC. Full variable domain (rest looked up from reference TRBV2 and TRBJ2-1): EPEVTQTPSHQVTQMGQEVILRCVPISNHLYFYWYRQILGQKVEFLVSFYNNEISEKSEIFDDQFSVERPDGSNFTLKIRSTKLEDSAMYFCASSDSGGAHNEQFFGPGTRLTVL.

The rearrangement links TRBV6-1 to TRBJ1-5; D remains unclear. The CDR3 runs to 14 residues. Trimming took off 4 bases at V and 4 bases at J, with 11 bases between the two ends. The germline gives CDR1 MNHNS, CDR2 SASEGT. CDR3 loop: CASSGDYRNQPQHF. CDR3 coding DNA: TGTGCCAGCAGTGGAGACTATCGGAATCAGCCCCAGCATTTT.

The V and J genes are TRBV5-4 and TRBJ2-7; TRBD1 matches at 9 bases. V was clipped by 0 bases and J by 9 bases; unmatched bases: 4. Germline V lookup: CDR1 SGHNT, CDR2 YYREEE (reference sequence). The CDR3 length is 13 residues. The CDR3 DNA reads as TGTGCCAGCAGCTTGGTTCCGGACAGGGGGCAGTACTTC. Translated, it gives CASSLVPDRGQYF. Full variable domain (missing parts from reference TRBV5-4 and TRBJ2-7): ETGVTQSPTHLIKTRGQQVTLRCSSQSGHNTVSWYQQALGQGPQFIFQYYREEENGRGNFPPRFSGLQFPNYSSELNVNALELDDSALYLCASSLVPDRGQYFGPGTRLTVT.

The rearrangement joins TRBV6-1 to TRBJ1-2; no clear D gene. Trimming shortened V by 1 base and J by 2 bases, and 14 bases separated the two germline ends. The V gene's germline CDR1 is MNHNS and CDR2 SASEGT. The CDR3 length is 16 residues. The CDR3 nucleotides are TGTGCCAGCAGTGAAGATTCGAACCGGGGAAACTATGGCTACACCTTC. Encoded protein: CASSEDSNRGNYGYTF.

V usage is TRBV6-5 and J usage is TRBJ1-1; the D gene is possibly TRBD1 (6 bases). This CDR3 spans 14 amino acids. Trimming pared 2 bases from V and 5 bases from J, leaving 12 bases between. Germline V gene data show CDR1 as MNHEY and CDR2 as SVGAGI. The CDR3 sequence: CASSYHRAETEAFF. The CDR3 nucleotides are TGTGCCAGCAGTTACCACAGGGCGGAGACTGAAGCTTTCTTT.

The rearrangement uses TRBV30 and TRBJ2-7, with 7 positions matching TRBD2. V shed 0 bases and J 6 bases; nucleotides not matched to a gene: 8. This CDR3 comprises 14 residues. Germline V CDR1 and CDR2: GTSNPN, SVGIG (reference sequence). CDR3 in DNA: TGTGCCTGGAGTGTACGGGGGAGGGAGTTCGAGCAGTACTTC. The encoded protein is CAWSVRGREFEQYF.

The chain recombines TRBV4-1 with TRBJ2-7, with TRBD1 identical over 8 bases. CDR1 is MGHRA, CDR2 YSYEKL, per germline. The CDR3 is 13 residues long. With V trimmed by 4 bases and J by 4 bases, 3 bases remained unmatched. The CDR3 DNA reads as TGCGCCAGCAGCCGCGGGACAGGATACGAGCAGTACTTC. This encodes CASSRGTGYEQYF.

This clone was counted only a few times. DNA for the CDR3: TGTGCCAGCAGCCTTGGGACTAGCGTATACCAAGAGACCCAGTACTTC. Translating gives CASSLGTSVYQETQYF. This chain uses TRBV11-2 with TRBJ2-5; 10 bases line up with TRBD2. Germline V gives CDR1 SGHAT, CDR2 FQNNGV. V dropped 5 bases and J dropped 0; count of bases not matched to a gene: 6. The CDR3 covers 16 residues.

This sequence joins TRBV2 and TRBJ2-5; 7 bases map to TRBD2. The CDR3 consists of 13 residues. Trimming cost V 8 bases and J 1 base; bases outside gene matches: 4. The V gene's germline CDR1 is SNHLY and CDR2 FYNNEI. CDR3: CASGGGPQETQYF. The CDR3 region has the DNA TGTGCCAGCGGGGGGGGACCCCAAGAGACCCAGTACTTC. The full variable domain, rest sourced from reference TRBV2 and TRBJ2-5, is EPEVTQTPSHQVTQMGQEVILRCVPISNHLYFYWYRQILGQKVEFLVSFYNNEISEKSEIFDDQFSVERPDGSNFTLKIRSTKLEDSAMYFCASGGGPQETQYFGPGTRLLVL.